This TCR beta chain was obtained from a study of shared clonotypes between healthy human individuals. The CDR3 runs 14 residues. The germline gives CDR1 KGHSH, CDR2 LQKENI. Deletions cut 2 bases from V and 8 bases from J, with 15 bases between. Profiling relied on immunoSEQ multiplex PCR, and the TCRdb table lists in-frame clones only, not all of them. The profile shows about 480,000 clones, approximately 85% of them singletons. The source is a woman aged 35 to 49 in good health. Some clones in this sample may be carry-over from other donors' samples. Sequencing was performed on PBMCs. The chain combines TRBV18 with TRBJ1-2; D possibly corresponds to TRBD1 (5 bases). In DNA form, the CDR3 reads TGTGCCAGCTCACCAGGGGCGGAGAAGTTGGGCTACACCTTC. Protein product: CASSPGAEKLGYTF. The variable domain in full, with the rest retrieved from reference TRBV18 and TRBJ1-2, is NAGVMQNPRHLVRRRGQEARLRCSPMKGHSHVYWYRQLPEEGLKFMVYLQKENIIDESGMPKERFSAEFPKEGPSILRIQQVVRGDSAAYFCASSPGAEKLGYTFGSGTRLTVV.